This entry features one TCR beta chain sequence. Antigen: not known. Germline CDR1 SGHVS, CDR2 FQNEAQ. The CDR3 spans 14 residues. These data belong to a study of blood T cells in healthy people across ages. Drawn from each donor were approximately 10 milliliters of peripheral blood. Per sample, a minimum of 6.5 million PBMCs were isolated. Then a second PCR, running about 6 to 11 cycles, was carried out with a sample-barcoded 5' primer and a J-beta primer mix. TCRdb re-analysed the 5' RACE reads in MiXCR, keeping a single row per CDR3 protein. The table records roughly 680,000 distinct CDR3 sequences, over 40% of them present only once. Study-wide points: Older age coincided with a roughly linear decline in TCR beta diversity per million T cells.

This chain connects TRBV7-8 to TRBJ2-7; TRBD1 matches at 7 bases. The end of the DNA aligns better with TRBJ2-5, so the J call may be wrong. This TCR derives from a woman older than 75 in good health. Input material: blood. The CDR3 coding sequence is TGTGCCAGCAGCTTTACAGGGGCCGGGGAGACCCAGTACTTC. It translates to CASSFTGAGETQYF.